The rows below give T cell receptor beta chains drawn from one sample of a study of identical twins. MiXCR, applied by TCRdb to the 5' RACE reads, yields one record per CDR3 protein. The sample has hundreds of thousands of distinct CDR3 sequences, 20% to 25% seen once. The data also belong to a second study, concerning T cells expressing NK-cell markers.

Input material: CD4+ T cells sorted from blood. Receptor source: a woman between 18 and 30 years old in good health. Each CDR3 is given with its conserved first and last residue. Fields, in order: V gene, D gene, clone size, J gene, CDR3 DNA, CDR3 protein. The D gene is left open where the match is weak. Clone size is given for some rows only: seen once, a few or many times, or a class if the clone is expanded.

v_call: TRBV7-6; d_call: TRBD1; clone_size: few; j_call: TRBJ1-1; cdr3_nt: TGTGCCAGCAGCTTAGCGAGGACAGGGGTGGGCACTGAAGCTTTCTTT; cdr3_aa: CASSLARTGVGTEAFF
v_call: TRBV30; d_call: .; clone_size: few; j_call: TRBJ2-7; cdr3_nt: TGTGCCTGGAGTGGGTGGCAGGGGCCCAAAACGGAGCACTACGAGCAGTACTTC; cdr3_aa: CAWSGWQGPKTEHYEQYF
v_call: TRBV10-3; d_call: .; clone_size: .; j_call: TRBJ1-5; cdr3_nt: TGTGCCATCAGTGAGTCTGTCCTCAATCAGCCCCAGCATTTT; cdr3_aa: CAISESVLNQPQHF
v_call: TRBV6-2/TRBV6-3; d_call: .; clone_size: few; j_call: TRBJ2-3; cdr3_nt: TGTGCCAGCAGTTATTCAGGGCCCACAGATACGCAGTATTTT; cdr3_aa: CASSYSGPTDTQYF
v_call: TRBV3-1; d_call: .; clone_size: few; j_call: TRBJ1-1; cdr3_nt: TGTGCCAGCAGCTACAGGGTGCCCACTGAAGCTTTCTTT; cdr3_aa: CASSYRVPTEAFF
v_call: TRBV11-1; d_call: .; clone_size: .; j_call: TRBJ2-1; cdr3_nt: TGTGCCAGCAGCTTAGCGGGGGCTAGCTGGAGCTCCTACAATGAGCAGTTCTTC; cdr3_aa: CASSLAGASWSSYNEQFF
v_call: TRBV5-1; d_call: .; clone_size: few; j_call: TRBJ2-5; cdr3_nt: TGCGCCAGCAGCCCGGGGGGACAGACCATTGAGACCCAGTACTTC; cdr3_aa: CASSPGGQTIETQYF
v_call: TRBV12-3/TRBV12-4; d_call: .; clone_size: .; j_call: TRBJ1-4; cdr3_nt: TGTGCCAGCAGTTATAAGGGGACACGTAATGAAAAACTGTTTTTT; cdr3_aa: CASSYKGTRNEKLFF
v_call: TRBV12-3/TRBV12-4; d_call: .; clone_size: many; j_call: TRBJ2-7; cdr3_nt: TGTGCCAGCACAAGAACGGGGGGCCTCGGAAACGAGCAGTACTTC; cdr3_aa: CASTRTGGLGNEQYF
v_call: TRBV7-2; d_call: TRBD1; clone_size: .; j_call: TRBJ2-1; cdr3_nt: TGTGCCAGCAGCCTTCTGCCAGGGACAGGTCAGCAGTTCTTC; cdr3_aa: CASSLLPGTGQQFF
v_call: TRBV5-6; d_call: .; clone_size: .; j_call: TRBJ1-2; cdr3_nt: TGTGCCAGCAGCCGGGTCGAAAACTATGGCTACACCTTC; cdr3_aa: CASSRVENYGYTF
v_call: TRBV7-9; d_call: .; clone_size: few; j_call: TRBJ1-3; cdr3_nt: TGTGCCAGCAGCTTAGCGGTCCAGGTTTCCGGAAACACCATATATTTT; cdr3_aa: CASSLAVQVSGNTIYF
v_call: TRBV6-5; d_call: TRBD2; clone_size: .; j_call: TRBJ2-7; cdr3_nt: TGTGCCAGCAGTTATGGGACTAGTTCCGAGCAGTACTTC; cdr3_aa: CASSYGTSSEQYF
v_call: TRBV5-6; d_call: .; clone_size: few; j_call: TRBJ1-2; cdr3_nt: TGTGCCAGCAGCTTAGGGCCAAGCTATGGCTACACCTTC; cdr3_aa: CASSLGPSYGYTF
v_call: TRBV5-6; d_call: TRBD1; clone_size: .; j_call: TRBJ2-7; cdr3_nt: TGTGCCAGCAGCGCCCGTCCTATTCCGGGGACAGGATCTTACGAGCAGTACTTC; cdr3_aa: CASSARPIPGTGSYEQYF
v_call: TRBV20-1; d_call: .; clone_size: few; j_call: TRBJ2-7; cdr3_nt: TGCAGTGCTAGGGTACTGGAGTACGAGCAGTACTTC; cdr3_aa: CSARVLEYEQYF
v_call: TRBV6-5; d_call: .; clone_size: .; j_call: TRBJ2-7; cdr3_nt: TGTGCCAGCAGTTACTCCAACTTCCGATCGGCGCAGCAGTACTTC; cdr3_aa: CASSYSNFRSAQQYF
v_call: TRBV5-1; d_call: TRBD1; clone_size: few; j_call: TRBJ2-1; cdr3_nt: TGCGCCAGCACGATACAGGGGGTCACCAATGAGCAGTTCTTC; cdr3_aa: CASTIQGVTNEQFF
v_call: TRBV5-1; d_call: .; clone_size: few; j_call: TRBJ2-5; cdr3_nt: TGCGCCAGCAGCTTGTTGACTTACAGGGCGCAAGAGACCCAGTACTTC; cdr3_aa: CASSLLTYRAQETQYF
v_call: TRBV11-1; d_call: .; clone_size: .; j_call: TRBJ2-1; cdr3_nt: TGTGCCAGCAGCTTAAGGGGGTCAGGGAGAAAGTTTAACAATGAGCAGTTCTTC; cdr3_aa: CASSLRGSGRKFNNEQFF
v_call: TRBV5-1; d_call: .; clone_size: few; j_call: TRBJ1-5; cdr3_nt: TGCGCCAGCAGCTTGGAGCCAAATCAGCCCCAGCATTTT; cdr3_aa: CASSLEPNQPQHF
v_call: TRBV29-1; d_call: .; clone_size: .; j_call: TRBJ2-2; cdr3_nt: TGCAGCGTTGGTCCGAACACCGGGGAGCTGTTTTTT; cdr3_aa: CSVGPNTGELFF
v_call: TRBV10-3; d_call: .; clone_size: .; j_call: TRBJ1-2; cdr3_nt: TGTGCCATCGGGTCTCAGGGGTATGGCTACACCTTC; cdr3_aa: CAIGSQGYGYTF
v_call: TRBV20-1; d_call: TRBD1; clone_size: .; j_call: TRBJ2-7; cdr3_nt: TGCAGTGCTGGGGACAGGGGGGGAGGCGAGCAGTACTTC; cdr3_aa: CSAGDRGGGEQYF
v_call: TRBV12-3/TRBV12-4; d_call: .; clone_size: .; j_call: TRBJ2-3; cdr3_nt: TGTGCCAGCACGGAAGCGGCACTAAGCACAGATACGCAGTATTTT; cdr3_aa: CASTEAALSTDTQYF
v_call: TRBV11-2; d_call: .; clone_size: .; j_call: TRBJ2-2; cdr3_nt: TGTGCCAGCAGCCTGAGGGAGCGATCCCAAGCCGGGGAGCTGTTTTTT; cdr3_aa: CASSLRERSQAGELFF
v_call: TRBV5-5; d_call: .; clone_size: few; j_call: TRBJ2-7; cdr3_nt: TGTGCCAGCAGCTTCACCACCCCGACTAGGTCAATCTACGAGCAGTACTTC; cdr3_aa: CASSFTTPTRSIYEQYF
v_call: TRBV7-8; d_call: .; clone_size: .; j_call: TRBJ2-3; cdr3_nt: TGTGCCAGCAGCTTAGAAAGGCAACAACGACGCACAGATACGCAGTATTTT; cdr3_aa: CASSLERQQRRTDTQYF
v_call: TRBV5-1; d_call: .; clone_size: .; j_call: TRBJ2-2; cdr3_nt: TGCGCCAGCAGCTTGGTAGTATCCGGGGAGCTGTTTTTT; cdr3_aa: CASSLVVSGELFF
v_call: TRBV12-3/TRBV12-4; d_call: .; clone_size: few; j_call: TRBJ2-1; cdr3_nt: TGTGCCAGCAGTTTAGCCGGCGGCAACCGAAGGAATGAGCAGTTCTTC; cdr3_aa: CASSLAGGNRRNEQFF
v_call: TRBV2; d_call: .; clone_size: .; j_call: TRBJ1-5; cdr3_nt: TGTGCCAGCAGTGAACTAGGGCGGATCAATCAGCCCCAGCATTTT; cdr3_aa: CASSELGRINQPQHF
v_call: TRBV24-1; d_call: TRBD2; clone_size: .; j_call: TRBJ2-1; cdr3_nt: TGTGCCACCAGTGATAGCGGGAGGGGATACAATGAGCAGTTCTTC; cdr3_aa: CATSDSGRGYNEQFF
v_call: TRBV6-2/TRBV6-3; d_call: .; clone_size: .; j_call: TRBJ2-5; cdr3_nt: TGTGCCAGCATTACTAGGAACCAAGAGACCCAGTACTTC; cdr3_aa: CASITRNQETQYF
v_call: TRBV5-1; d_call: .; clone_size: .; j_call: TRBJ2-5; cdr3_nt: TGCGCCAGCAGCTTGGTAGGGGGGCCGTTAGAGACCCAGTACTTC; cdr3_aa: CASSLVGGPLETQYF
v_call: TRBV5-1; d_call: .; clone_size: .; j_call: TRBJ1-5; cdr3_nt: TGCGCCAGCAGCTTGGTTGGAGATCAGCCCCAGCATTTT; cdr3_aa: CASSLVGDQPQHF
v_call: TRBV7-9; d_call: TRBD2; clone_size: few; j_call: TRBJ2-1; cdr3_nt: TGTGCCAGCAGCTTCCCCAGGACTAGAGGCGGGGATGAGCAGTTCTTC; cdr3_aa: CASSFPRTRGGDEQFF
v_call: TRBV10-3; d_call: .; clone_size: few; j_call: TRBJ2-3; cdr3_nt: TGTGCCATCCAGGCGGGTCTGAGCACAGATACGCAGTATTTT; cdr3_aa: CAIQAGLSTDTQYF
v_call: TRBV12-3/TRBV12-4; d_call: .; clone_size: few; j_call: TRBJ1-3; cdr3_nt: TGTGCCACCCGGACAGTCTCTGGAAACACCATATATTTT; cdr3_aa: CATRTVSGNTIYF
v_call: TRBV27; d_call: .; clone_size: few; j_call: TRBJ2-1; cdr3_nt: TGTGCCAGCATCGAGCGACTCCAATTAAGAAATGAGCAGTTCTTC; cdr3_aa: CASIERLQLRNEQFF
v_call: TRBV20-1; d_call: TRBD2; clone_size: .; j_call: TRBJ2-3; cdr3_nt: TGCAGTGCGAAGGTAGCGGGGGGCCGTTATTTT; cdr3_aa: CSAKVAGGRYF
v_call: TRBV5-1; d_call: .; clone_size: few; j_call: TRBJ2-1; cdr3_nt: TGCGCCAGCAGCTTAGGCAGGGTCTCCTACAATGAGCAGTTCTTC; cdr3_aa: CASSLGRVSYNEQFF
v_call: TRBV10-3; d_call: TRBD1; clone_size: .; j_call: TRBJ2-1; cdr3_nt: TGTGCCATCAGCAGGACAGGGGCAAATGAGCAGTTCTTC; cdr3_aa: CAISRTGANEQFF
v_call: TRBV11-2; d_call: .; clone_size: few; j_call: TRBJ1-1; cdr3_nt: TGTGCCAGCAGCTTAGAAGGAGGTGGAAGGTCTGAAGCTTTCTTT; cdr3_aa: CASSLEGGGRSEAFF
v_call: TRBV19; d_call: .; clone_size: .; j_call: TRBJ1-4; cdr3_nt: TGTGCCGTGGGGACGGCAACTAATGAAAAACTGTTTTTT; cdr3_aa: CAVGTATNEKLFF
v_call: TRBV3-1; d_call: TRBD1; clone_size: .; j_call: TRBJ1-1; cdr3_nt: TGTGCCAGCAGCCCCGGACACAGGGGAACTGAAGCTTTCTTT; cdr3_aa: CASSPGHRGTEAFF